Listed below are T cell receptor beta chains from one sample, sequenced in a study of blood T cell repertoires in COVID-19. The data were produced by immunoSEQ multiplex PCR, yet TCRdb's version contains in-frame clones alone and is incomplete. The profile shows some 23,000 clones, 75% to 90% of them singletons. What was sequenced was peripheral blood. These receptors came from a woman of 80 years or more with acute or convalescent COVID-19. The CDR3 runs from the conserved cysteine through the conserved F or W. Each record gives: V gene, J gene, D gene, clone size, CDR3 DNA, CDR3 protein. The D gene is left open where the match is weak. Expanded clones get a size class; other rows say once, few or many, or leave the size out.

v_gene: TRBV30; j_gene: TRBJ1-1; d_gene: NA; abundance: NA; CDR3nt: TGTGCCCGAAACAGGGAAATGAACACTGAAGCTTTCTTT; CDR3aa: CARNREMNTEAFF
v_gene: TRBV10-3; j_gene: TRBJ1-3; d_gene: NA; abundance: many; CDR3nt: TGTGCCATCAGTACAGGTCCTGGAAACACCATATATTTT; CDR3aa: CAISTGPGNTIYF
v_gene: TRBV27; j_gene: TRBJ2-7; d_gene: NA; abundance: NA; CDR3nt: TGTGCCAGCAGTTCGCGACTCGCCTACGAGCAGTACTTC; CDR3aa: CASSSRLAYEQYF
v_gene: TRBV19; j_gene: TRBJ2-1; d_gene: TRBD2; abundance: NA; CDR3nt: TGTGCCAGTAGTCCTGGACTAGCGGGAGCCTATGAGCAGTTCTTC; CDR3aa: CASSPGLAGAYEQFF
v_gene: TRBV6-6; j_gene: TRBJ1-1; d_gene: NA; abundance: NA; CDR3nt: TGTGCCAGCTCATCGGGGCCCGGGGGGGGTCACACTGAAGCTTTCTTT; CDR3aa: CASSSGPGGGHTEAFF
v_gene: TRBV11-1; j_gene: TRBJ1-1; d_gene: TRBD1; abundance: NA; CDR3nt: TGTGCCAGCAGCGCGACAGGGGGGAGTGGGAACACTGAAGCTTTCTTT; CDR3aa: CASSATGGSGNTEAFF
v_gene: TRBV6-5; j_gene: TRBJ2-7; d_gene: TRBD1; abundance: NA; CDR3nt: TGTGCCAGCACCTTAGAGGGGACAGGGGGCTACGAGCAGTACTTC; CDR3aa: CASTLEGTGGYEQYF
v_gene: TRBV7-2; j_gene: TRBJ2-5; d_gene: TRBD1; abundance: NA; CDR3nt: TGTGCCAGCAGCTATACAGGGGGTGAGACCCAGTACTTC; CDR3aa: CASSYTGGETQYF
v_gene: TRBV5-1; j_gene: TRBJ1-2; d_gene: TRBD1; abundance: NA; CDR3nt: TGCGCCAGCAGTCCGGACAGGGATTCAGGATATGGCTACACCTTC; CDR3aa: CASSPDRDSGYGYTF
v_gene: TRBV19; j_gene: TRBJ1-2; d_gene: NA; abundance: once; CDR3nt: TGTGCCAGTAGTATAGGGGCAGGGAATTTCTATGGCTACACCTTC; CDR3aa: CASSIGAGNFYGYTF